One sample yielded the 26 T cell receptor beta chains listed below, sequenced in a study of shared clonotypes between healthy human individuals. Sequencing used immunoSEQ multiplex PCR; TCRdb keeps in-frame clones, though not all of them. The table has 2 million to 2.5 million clones, 85% to 95% seen once. The sequencing sample was made of naive CD4+ T cells from PBMCs. Subset: CD45RA+ positively selected. The receptors shown here come from a man between 18 and 35 years old in good health. Some clones in this sample may be carry-over from other donors' samples.

This sequence joins TRBV7-3 and TRBJ2-7; D might be TRBD1 (6 bases). Trimming took 5 bases from V and 6 from J, leaving 17 bases between them. CDR1 SGHTA and CDR2 FQGTGA come from the germline V gene. CDR3 length: 14 amino acids. Written as DNA, the CDR3 is TGTGCCAGCAGCCCCCAGGGGTACGGCGGCGAGCAGTACTTC. Translated, it gives CASSPQGYGGEQYF.

A note on this clone: The sample has other DNA sequences that encode this CDR3 too. The chain employs TRBV7-9 and TRBJ1-2; D call uncertain. Per the germline V gene, CDR1 is SEHNR and CDR2 is FQNEAQ (reference sequence). The CDR3 is 12 residues long. The V gene lost 3 bases and the J gene lost 4 bases, with 6 bases spanning the gap. The CDR3 DNA reads as TGTGCCAGCAGCTTCACGGTCTATGGCTACACCTTC. Translating it yields CASSFTVYGYTF.

V is TRBV27 and J is TRBJ2-7; the match to TRBD1 covers 7 bases. Germline CDR1 is MNHEY and CDR2 is SMNVEV (reference sequence). The CDR3 sequence is 14 residues long. With V trimmed by 3 bases and J by 2 bases, 4 bases remained unmatched. The CDR3 nucleotides are TGTGCCAGCAGTTTTGTCGGGACAGCCTACGAGCAGTACTTC. It yields the protein CASSFVGTAYEQYF.

V and J are TRBV5-4 and TRBJ1-1; 7 bases are a match to TRBD1. The CDR3 runs 16 residues. Germline CDR1 and CDR2: SGHNT and YYREEE (reference sequence). With V trimmed by 4 bases and J by 1 base, 10 bases remained unmatched. This CDR3 is CASSRATGAGNTEAFF. The CDR3, as DNA: TGTGCCAGCAGCCGAGCTACAGGGGCAGGGAACACTGAAGCTTTCTTT. Combining the CDR3 with reference TRBV5-4 and TRBJ1-1 gives the whole variable domain ETGVTQSPTHLIKTRGQQVTLRCSSQSGHNTVSWYQQALGQGPQFIFQYYREEENGRGNFPPRFSGLQFPNYSSELNVNALELDDSALYLCASSRATGAGNTEAFFGQGTRLTVV.

The CDR3 DNA sequence: TGTGCCGGTGGGACAGGGGGCTCCTACAATGAGCAGTTCTTC. Protein sequence: CAGGTGGSYNEQFF. This chain uses TRBV30 with TRBJ2-1; the match to TRBD1 covers 11 bases. V gave up 8 bases and J gave up 0 bases; unmatched junction bases: 3. CDR1 and CDR2 from the germline V gene are GTSNPN and SVGIG (reference sequence). There are 14 residues in the CDR3.

The chain employs TRBV18 and TRBJ2-5, with a possible D match to TRBD2 (6 bases). V lost 3 bases and J 2 bases, leaving 13 bases between the germline ends. Germline lookup yields CDR1 KGHSH and CDR2 LQKENI. The CDR3 covers 15 residues. CDR3 amino acids: CASSPQRASQETQYF. The DNA for the CDR3 is TGTGCCAGCTCACCCCAGCGGGCCAGTCAAGAGACCCAGTACTTC.

CDR3 sequence reads: CASSTTPGQGAPFF. The CDR3 DNA follows: TGTGCCAGCAGCACCACCCCGGGACAGGGCGCTCCCTTCTTC. This chain links TRBV11-2 with TRBJ2-1; 9 bases map to TRBD1. Germline trimming cut 5 bases from V and 16 bases from J; bases unmatched to any gene: 15. The length of the CDR3 is 14 residues. Germline V gene data show CDR1 as SGHAT and CDR2 as FQNNGV.

This clone was found once. The identical CDR3 is also encoded by other nucleotide sequences in the sample. The genes are TRBV5-1 and TRBJ2-7; 8 bases are shared with TRBD1. The length of the CDR3 is 15 residues. V gave up 0 bases and J gave up 4 bases; unmatched junction bases: 6. Germline CDR1 and CDR2: SGHRS and YFSETQ. CDR3 nucleotides: TGCGCCAGCAGCTTGGGGGCAGGGGGCGTATACGAGCAGTACTTC. Protein product: CASSLGAGGVYEQYF.

V is TRBV9 and J is TRBJ2-1; 7 bases line up with TRBD2. Germline V CDR1 and CDR2: SGDLS, YYNGEE. CDR3 length: 17 amino acids. V was pared by 0 bases and J by 7 bases, with 13 bases of the junction left unmatched. The CDR3: CASSVGQREGLWNEQFF. The DNA for the CDR3 is TGTGCCAGCAGCGTAGGGCAGAGGGAGGGCCTGTGGAATGAGCAGTTCTTC.

This sequence joins TRBV6-1 and TRBJ2-2; D gene unclear. The CDR3 sequence is 12 residues long. Trimming took off 7 bases at V and 4 bases at J, with 7 bases between the two ends. CDR1 is MNHNS and CDR2 is SASEGT in the germline V gene. The CDR3 loop reads CASTILTGELFF. In nucleotides, the CDR3 is TGTGCCAGCACAATTCTCACCGGGGAGCTGTTTTTT.

This rearrangement joins TRBV9 to TRBJ2-3, with D tentatively TRBD1 or TRBD2 (5 bases each). This CDR3 is built from 15 residues. Trimming shortened V by 1 base and J by 5 bases, and 14 bases separated the two germline ends. Germline V gene sequence: CDR1 SGDLS, CDR2 YYNGEE. DNA of the CDR3: TGTGCCAGCAGCGTAAGAGGGCAGGGTGGAGATACGCAGTATTTT. It yields the protein CASSVRGQGGDTQYF.

The chain is built from TRBV28 and TRBJ1-1; possibly TRBD1 for D (6 bases). CDR1 is MDHEN and CDR2 is SYDVKM in the germline V gene. Trimming took off 6 bases at V and 11 bases at J, with 19 bases between the two ends. The CDR3 has 13 amino acids. Written as DNA, the CDR3 is TGTGCCAGCAGGCAAGGACCACCAGGGGACGCTTTCTTT. Protein product: CASRQGPPGDAFF.

The gene calls are TRBV10-3 and TRBJ1-5; D ambiguous. The CDR3 length is 16 residues. Germline CDR1 ENHRY, CDR2 SYGVKD. V was clipped by 3 bases and J by 3 bases, with 15 bases between them. The CDR3 region is CAISDYASRANQPQHF. For the CDR3, the DNA is TGTGCCATCAGTGATTACGCAAGTAGGGCCAATCAGCCCCAGCATTTT.

The V and J genes are TRBV11-3 and TRBJ2-2, with D tentatively TRBD2 (6 bases). The V gene lost 5 bases and the J gene lost 2 bases, with 18 bases spanning the gap. Germline lookup yields CDR1 SGHNT and CDR2 YENEEA. CDR3 size: 17 residues. The CDR3 region has the DNA TGTGCCAGCAGCCCTGGATGGGGGAGGCCCAACACCGGGGAGCTGTTTTTT. This gives the protein CASSPGWGRPNTGELFF. Full variable domain (remainder filled in from reference TRBV11-3 and TRBJ2-2): EAGVVQSPRYKIIEKKQPVAFWCNPISGHNTLYWYLQNLGQGPELLIRYENEEAVDDSQLPKDRFSAERLKGVDSTLKIQPAELGDSAVYLCASSPGWGRPNTGELFFGEGSRLTVL.

The chain joins TRBV2 to TRBJ2-1; no clear D. V lost 5 bases, J lost 12 bases, and 11 bases lay in between. There are 11 residues in the CDR3. Per germline, CDR1 SNHLY and CDR2 FYNNEI. The chain's CDR3 is CASSLVNRQFF. DNA for the CDR3: TGTGCCAGCAGTCTGGTGAATAGGCAGTTCTTC. The full variable domain, with the rest looked up from reference TRBV2 and TRBJ2-1, is EPEVTQTPSHQVTQMGQEVILRCVPISNHLYFYWYRQILGQKVEFLVSFYNNEISEKSEIFDDQFSVERPDGSNFTLKIRSTKLEDSAMYFCASSLVNRQFFGPGTRLTVL.

The genes are TRBV6-5 and TRBJ1-1; 7 nucleotides agree with TRBD1. The germline gives CDR1 MNHEY, CDR2 SVGAGI. J gave up 4 bases and V 7 bases, and 9 bases lay outside the gene matches. This CDR3 spans 14 amino acids. The CDR3 nucleotides are TGTGCCAGCAATTATACAGGGGCGGCCACTGAAGCTTTCTTT. Its translation: CASNYTGAATEAFF.

This clone was seen only once. The chain's CDR3 is CASSKAGGYTEAFF. CDR3 bases: TGTGCCAGCAGCAAAGCGGGCGGCTACACTGAAGCTTTCTTT. V and J are TRBV21-1 and TRBJ1-1. TRBV21-1 is recorded as a pseudogene. The CDR3 sequence is 14 residues long.

The DNA for the CDR3 is TGTGCCAGCTCACCACGACTAGCGGGAGACCCCGGCGGGGAGCTGTTTTTT. This sequence encodes CASSPRLAGDPGGELFF. V usage is TRBV18 and J usage is TRBJ2-2; 12 bases agree with TRBD2. Germline values: CDR1 KGHSH, CDR2 LQKENI. The CDR3 extends over 17 amino acids. V lost 1 base and J lost 7; bases outside the gene matches: 7.

This clone was counted once. The chain links TRBV6-5 to TRBJ1-1, with no clear D. The V and J ends lost 2 bases and 1 base respectively, with 8 bases between them. Germline CDR1 MNHEY, CDR2 SVGAGI. There are 14 residues in the CDR3. CDR3 loop: CASSYRSRNTEAFF. CDR3 sequence (DNA): TGTGCCAGCAGTTACAGGTCTCGGAACACTGAAGCTTTCTTT.

The chain joins TRBV7-3 to TRBJ2-1; D ambiguous. Germline loops: CDR1 SGHTA, CDR2 FQGTGA. V was pared by 5 bases and J by 4 bases, with 9 bases between. CDR3 size: 13 residues. In DNA, the CDR3 is TGTGCCAGCAGCACGACGCCGTACAATGAGCAGTTCTTC. It codes for CASSTTPYNEQFF.

This clone was seen a single time. V is TRBV4-2 and J is TRBJ2-3, with a possible D match to TRBD1 (5 bases). Trimming stripped 2 bases from V and 5 bases from J, with 14 bases between. CDR3 length equals 15 residues. Germline-derived CDR1 and CDR2 are LGHNA and YNFKEQ. The CDR3 sequence is CASSQPQGWGDTQYF. CDR3 DNA: TGTGCCAGCAGCCAACCGCAGGGTTGGGGAGATACGCAGTATTTT.

This chain links TRBV2 with TRBJ2-1; TRBD2 agrees at 7 bases. This CDR3 is built from 13 residues. V was clipped by 7 bases and J by 10 bases; unmatched bases: 10. Germline V gene sequence: CDR1 SNHLY, CDR2 FYNNEI. The CDR3 protein is CASTPGLGLEQFF. The CDR3 nucleotides are TGTGCCAGCACACCCGGACTAGGCCTAGAGCAGTTCTTC. Complete variable domain (other parts from reference TRBV2 and TRBJ2-1): EPEVTQTPSHQVTQMGQEVILRCVPISNHLYFYWYRQILGQKVEFLVSFYNNEISEKSEIFDDQFSVERPDGSNFTLKIRSTKLEDSAMYFCASTPGLGLEQFFGPGTRLTVL.

The chain recombines TRBV28 with TRBJ1-4; TRBD1 matches at 7 bases. CDR3 length: 14 residues. Germline V gene data show CDR1 as MDHEN and CDR2 as SYDVKM. The V gene end was trimmed by 5 bases and the J gene end by 3 bases; junction bases not matched to a gene: 3. The CDR3 DNA sequence: TGTGCCAGCAGTATCCAGGGGGCTAATGAAAAACTGTTTTTT. It codes for CASSIQGANEKLFF.

The chain employs TRBV29-1 and TRBJ1-2, with D uncertain. Per germline, CDR1 SQVTM and CDR2 ANQGSEA. This CDR3 is built from 11 residues. Trimming took 1 base from V and 4 from J, leaving 4 bases between them. CDR3 sequence: CSVEGSYGYTF. CDR3 bases: TGCAGCGTTGAAGGCAGCTATGGCTACACCTTC.

The J gene is TRBJ2-6, the V gene TRBV19; weak D call: TRBD1 (5 bases). Trimming left V 4 bases short and J 0 bases short, with 22 bases between. Germline V lookup: CDR1 LNHDA, CDR2 SQIVND (reference sequence). The CDR3 is 20 amino acids. In DNA, the CDR3 is TGTGCCAGTAGTAAATCCAGACAGAGCCAGAGAAGCTCTGGGGCCAACGTCCTGACTTTC. Protein sequence: CASSKSRQSQRSSGANVLTF.

The chain employs TRBV11-2 and TRBJ2-1; a weak D match, TRBD1 (5 bases). The length of the CDR3 is 15 residues. CDR1 and CDR2 from the germline V gene are SGHAT and FQNNGV. Trimming removed 6 bases at V and 6 bases at J, with 18 bases between. The DNA for the CDR3 is TGTGCCAGCAGTACTACGCTTGACAGTTTCAATGAGCAGTTCTTC. Translated: CASSTTLDSFNEQFF.